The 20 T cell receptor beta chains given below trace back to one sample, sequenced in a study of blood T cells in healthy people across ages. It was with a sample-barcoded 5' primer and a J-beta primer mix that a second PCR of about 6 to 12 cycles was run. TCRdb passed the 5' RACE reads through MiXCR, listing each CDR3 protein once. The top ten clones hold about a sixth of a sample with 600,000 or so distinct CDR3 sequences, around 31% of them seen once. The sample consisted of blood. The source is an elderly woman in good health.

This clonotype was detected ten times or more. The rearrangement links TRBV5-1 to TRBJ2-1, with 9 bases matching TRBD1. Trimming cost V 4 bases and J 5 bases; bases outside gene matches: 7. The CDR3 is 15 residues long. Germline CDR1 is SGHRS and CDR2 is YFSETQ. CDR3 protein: CASSRSGTGHNEQFF. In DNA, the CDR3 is TGCGCCAGCAGCCGATCCGGGACAGGGCACAATGAGCAGTTCTTC.

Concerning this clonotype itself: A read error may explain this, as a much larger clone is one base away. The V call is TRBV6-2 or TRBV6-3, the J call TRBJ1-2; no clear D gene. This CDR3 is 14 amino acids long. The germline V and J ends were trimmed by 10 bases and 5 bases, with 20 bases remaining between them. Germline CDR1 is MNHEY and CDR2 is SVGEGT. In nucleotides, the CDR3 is TGTGCCACCCAATCGCGATCGGGGAGTTATGGCTACACCTTC. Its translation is CATQSRSGSYGYTF.

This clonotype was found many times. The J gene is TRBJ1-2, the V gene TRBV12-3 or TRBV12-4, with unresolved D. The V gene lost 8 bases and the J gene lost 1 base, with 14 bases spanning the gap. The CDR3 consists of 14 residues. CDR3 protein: CASHSRLVNYGYTF. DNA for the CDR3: TGTGCCAGCCACTCTAGACTCGTTAACTATGGCTACACCTTC.

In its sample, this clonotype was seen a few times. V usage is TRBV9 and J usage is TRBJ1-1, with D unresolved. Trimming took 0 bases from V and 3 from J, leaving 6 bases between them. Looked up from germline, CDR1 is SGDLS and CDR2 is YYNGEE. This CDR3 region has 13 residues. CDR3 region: CASSVDPHTEAFF. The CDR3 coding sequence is TGTGCCAGCAGCGTAGATCCTCACACTGAAGCTTTCTTT.

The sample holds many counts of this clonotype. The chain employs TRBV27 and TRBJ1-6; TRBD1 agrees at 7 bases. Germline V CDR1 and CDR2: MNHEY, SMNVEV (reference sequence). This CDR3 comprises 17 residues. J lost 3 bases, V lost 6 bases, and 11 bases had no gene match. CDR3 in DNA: TGTGCCAGCAGCGCCAGAGGGACAGCGAACTATAATTCACCCCTCCACTTT. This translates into CASSARGTANYNSPLHF.

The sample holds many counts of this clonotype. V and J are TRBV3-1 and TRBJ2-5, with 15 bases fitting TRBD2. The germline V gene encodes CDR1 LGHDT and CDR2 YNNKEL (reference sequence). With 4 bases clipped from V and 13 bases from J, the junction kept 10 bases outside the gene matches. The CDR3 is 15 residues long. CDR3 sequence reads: CASSPLRTSGGATYF. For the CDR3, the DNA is TGTGCCAGCAGCCCTCTCCGGACTAGCGGGGGGGCCACGTACTTC.

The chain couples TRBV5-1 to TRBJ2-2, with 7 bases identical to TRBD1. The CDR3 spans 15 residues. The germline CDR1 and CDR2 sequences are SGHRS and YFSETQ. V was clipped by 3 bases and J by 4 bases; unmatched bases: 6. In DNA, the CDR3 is TGCGCCAGCAGCTGGTTAGGGGACAGCACCGGGGAGCTGTTTTTT. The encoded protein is CASSWLGDSTGELFF.

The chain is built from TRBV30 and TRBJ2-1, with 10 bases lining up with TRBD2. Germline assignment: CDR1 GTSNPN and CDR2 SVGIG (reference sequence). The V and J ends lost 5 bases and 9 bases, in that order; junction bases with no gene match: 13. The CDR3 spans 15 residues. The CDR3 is CAWVARSGGAFEQFF. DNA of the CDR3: TGTGCCTGGGTGGCTCGAAGCGGGGGGGCCTTTGAGCAGTTCTTC. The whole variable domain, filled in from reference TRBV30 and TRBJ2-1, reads SQTIHQWPATLVQPVGSPLSLECTVEGTSNPNLYWYRQAAGRGLQLLFYSVGIGQISSEVPQNLSASRPQDRQFILSSKKLLLSDSGFYLCAWVARSGGAFEQFFGPGTRLTVL.

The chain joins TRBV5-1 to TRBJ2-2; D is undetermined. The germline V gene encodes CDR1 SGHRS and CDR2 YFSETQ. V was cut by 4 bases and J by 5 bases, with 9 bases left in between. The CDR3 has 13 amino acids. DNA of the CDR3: TGCGCCAGCAGCCAGAGGACGACCGGGGAGCTGTTTTTT. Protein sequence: CASSQRTTGELFF.

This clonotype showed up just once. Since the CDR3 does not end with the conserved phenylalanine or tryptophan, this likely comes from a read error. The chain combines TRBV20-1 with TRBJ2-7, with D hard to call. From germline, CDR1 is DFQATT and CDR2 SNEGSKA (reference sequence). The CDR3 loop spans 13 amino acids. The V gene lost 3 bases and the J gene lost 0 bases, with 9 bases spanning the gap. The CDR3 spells CSASSDDSYEQYL. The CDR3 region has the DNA TGCAGTGCTAGTTCGGACGACTCCTACGAGCAGTACTTA.

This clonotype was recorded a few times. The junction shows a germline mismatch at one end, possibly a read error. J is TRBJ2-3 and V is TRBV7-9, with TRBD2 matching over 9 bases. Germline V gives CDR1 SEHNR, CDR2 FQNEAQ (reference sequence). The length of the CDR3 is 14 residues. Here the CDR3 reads CAGSLEIGTSPQYF. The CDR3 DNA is TGTGCCGGCAGCTTAGAAATAGGGACTAGCCCGCAGTATTTT. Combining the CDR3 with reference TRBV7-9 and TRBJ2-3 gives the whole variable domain DTGVSQNPRHKITKRGQNVTFRCDPISEHNRLYWYRQTLGQGPEFLTYFQNEAQLEKSRLLSDRFSAERPKGSFSTLEIQRTEQGDSAMYLCAGSLEIGTSPQYFGPGTRLTVL.

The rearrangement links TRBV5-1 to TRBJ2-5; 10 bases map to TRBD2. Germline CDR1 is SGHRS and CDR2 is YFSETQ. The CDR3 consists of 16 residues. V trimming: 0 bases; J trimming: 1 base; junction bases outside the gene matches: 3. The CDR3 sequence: CASSLVSGGLQETQYF. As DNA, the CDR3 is TGCGCCAGCAGCTTGGTTAGCGGGGGGCTCCAAGAGACCCAGTACTTC.

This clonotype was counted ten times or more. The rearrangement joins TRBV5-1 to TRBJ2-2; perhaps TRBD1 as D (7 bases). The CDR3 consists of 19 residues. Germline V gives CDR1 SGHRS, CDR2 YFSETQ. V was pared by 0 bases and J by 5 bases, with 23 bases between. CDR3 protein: CASSLENPFQGGQTGELFF. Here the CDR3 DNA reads TGCGCCAGCAGCTTGGAGAACCCTTTCCAGGGGGGACAAACCGGGGAGCTGTTTTTT. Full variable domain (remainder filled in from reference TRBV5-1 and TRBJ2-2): KAGVTQTPRYLIKTRGQQVTLSCSPISGHRSVSWYQQTPGQGLQFLFEYFSETQRNKGNFPGRFSGRQFSNSRSEMNVSTLELGDSALYLCASSLENPFQGGQTGELFFGEGSRLTVL.

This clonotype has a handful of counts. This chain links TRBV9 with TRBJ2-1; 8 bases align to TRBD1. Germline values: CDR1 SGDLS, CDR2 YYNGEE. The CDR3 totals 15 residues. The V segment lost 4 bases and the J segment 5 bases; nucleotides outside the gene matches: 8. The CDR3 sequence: CASSSQGTGDNEQFF. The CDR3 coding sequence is TGTGCCAGCAGCTCTCAGGGGACAGGAGACAATGAGCAGTTCTTC.

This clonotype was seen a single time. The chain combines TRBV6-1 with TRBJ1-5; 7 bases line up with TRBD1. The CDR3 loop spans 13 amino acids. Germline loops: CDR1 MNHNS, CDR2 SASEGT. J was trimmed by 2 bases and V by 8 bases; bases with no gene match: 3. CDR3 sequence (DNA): TGTGCCAGCGCTACAGGGGGCAATCAGCCCCAGCATTTT. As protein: CASATGGNQPQHF.

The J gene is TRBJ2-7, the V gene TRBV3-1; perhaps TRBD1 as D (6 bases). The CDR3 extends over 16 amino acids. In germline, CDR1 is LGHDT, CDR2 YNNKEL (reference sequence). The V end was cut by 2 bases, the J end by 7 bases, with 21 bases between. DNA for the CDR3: TGTGCCAGCAGCCAAACTATTTTCAGGGGTGTGGGGGAGCAGTACTTC. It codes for CASSQTIFRGVGEQYF.

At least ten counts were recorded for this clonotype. CDR3 nucleotide sequence: TGCAGCGTTGAAGAGGGGGGATGGGAGACCCAGTACTTC. It codes for CSVEEGGWETQYF. V gene TRBV29-1 combines with J gene TRBJ2-5, with a possible D match to TRBD2 (6 bases). The CDR3 consists of 13 residues. V lost 0 bases and J lost 5, with 10 bases in between. CDR1 SQVTM and CDR2 ANQGSEA come from the germline V gene.

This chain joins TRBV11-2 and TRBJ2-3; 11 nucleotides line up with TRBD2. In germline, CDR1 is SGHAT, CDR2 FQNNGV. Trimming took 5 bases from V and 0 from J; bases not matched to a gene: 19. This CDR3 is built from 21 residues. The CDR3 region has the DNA TGTGCCAGCAGCCAGAGAAGGGTCGTGGGACTAGCGGCGTCTAGCACAGATACGCAGTATTTT. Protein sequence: CASSQRRVVGLAASSTDTQYF. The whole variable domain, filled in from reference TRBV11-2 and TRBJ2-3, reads EAGVAQSPRYKIIEKRQSVAFWCNPISGHATLYWYQQILGQGPKLLIQFQNNGVVDDSQLPKDRFSAERLKGVDSTLKIQPAKLEDSAVYLCASSQRRVVGLAASSTDTQYFGPGTRLTVL.

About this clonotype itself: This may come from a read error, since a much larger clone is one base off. The CDR3 loop is CASSPRDVGSSTNEKRFF. The CDR3 nucleotides are TGTGCCAGCAGCCCCCGGGACGTGGGGTCTTCAACTAATGAAAAACGGTTTTTT. V gene TRBV3-1 combines with J gene TRBJ1-4, with D maybe TRBD1 (5 bases). The CDR3 sequence is 18 residues long. CDR1 LGHDT and CDR2 YNNKEL come from the germline V gene (reference sequence).

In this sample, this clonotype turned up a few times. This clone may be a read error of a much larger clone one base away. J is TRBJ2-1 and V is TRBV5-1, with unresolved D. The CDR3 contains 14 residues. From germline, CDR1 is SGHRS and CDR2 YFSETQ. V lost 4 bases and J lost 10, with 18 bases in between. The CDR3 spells CASSTNPRSYEQFF. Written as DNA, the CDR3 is TGCGCCAGCAGCACTAATCCCAGGTCCTACGAGCAGTTCTTC.